This TCR beta chain is drawn from a study of blood T cell repertoires in COVID-19. In the study overall: In each case, the material was cDNA or gDNA derived from T cells, B-cell-depleted T cells, or PBMCs.

After removal of 6 bases from V and 2 bases from J, the junction contained 4 bases not matched to a gene. The CDR3 is made up of 14 amino acids. Germline CDR1 and CDR2: MGHDK and SYGVNS. Methods used by the authors: Estimation of nucleated cell counts was performed using reference gene primer amplification. Only in-frame clones appear in the TCRdb table, and some are missing; sequencing was by immunoSEQ multiplex PCR. That table supplies the V and J calls and clone size; D and trimming were determined from the DNA. The data show roughly 200,000 clones, around 81% seen once. The TCR sequence derives from a woman aged 70-85 years with acute or convalescent COVID-19. Sequences were obtained from peripheral blood. V usage is TRBV25-1 and J usage is TRBJ1-1; 9 bases align to TRBD1. For the CDR3, the DNA is TGTGCCAGCAGCAGACAGGGGGAAAACACTGAAGCTTTCTTT. Its protein product is CASSRQGENTEAFF.